What follows is one T cell receptor (beta chain) and its context. The germline gene is not matched at one end of the junction; a read error may be the cause. These data are taken from a study of shared clonotypes between healthy human individuals. This CDR3 contains 14 residues. Germline V gene lookup returns CDR1 SGDLS and CDR2 YYNGEE. Scientists sequenced DNA from unsorted PBMC on ten immunoSEQ deep assay plates. The table came from immunoSEQ multiplex PCR; TCRdb's copy has only in-frame clones and leaves some out. The sample lists some 530,000 clones; about 78% were seen once. The chain couples TRBV9 to TRBJ2-5; D unclear. The specimen sequenced was PBMCs. The sequence derives from a middle-aged woman in good health. Some clones in this sample may be carry-over from other donors' samples. The CDR3 region has the DNA TGCGCCAGCAGTGACAACCGGCGAGATGGGACCCAGTACTTC. This codes for CASSDNRRDGTQYF.